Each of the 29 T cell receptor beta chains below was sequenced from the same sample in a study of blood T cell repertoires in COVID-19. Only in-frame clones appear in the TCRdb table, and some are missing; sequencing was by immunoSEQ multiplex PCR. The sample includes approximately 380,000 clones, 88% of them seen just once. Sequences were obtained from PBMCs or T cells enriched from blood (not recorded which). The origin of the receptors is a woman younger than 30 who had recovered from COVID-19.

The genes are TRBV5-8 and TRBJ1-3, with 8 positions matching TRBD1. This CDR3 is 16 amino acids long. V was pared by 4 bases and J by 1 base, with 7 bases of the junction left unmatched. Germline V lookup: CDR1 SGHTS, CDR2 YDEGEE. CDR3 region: CASSPLDRVSGNTIYF. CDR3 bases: TGTGCCAGCAGCCCGCTGGACAGGGTGTCTGGAAACACCATATATTTT.

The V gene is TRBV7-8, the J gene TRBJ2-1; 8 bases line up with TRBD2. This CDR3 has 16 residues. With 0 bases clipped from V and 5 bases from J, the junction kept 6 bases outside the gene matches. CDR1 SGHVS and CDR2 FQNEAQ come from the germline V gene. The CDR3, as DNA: TGTGCCAGCAGCTTAGCGGGCGGGGGGCCGAACAATGAGCAGTTCTTC. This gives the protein CASSLAGGGPNNEQFF.

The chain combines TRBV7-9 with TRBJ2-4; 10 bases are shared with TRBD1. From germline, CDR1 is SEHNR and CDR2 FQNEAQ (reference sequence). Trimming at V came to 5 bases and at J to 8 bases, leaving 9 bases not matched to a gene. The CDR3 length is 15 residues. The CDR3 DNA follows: TGTGCCAGCAGCCATGACCGGGACAGGGGTGACATTCAGTACTTC. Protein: CASSHDRDRGDIQYF.

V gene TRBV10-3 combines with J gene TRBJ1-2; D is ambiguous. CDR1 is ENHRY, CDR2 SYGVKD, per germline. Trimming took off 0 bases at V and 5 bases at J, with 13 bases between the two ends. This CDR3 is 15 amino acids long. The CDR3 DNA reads TGTGCCATCAGTGAGTCGAGGGAATCTAGGTATGGCTACACCTTC. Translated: CAISESRESRYGYTF.

Here the CDR3 DNA reads TGTGCCAGCAGTCTGAACCTAAATCCCTACGAGCAGTACTTC. Translated: CASSLNLNPYEQYF. This rearrangement joins TRBV27 to TRBJ2-7; D is unresolved. Germline CDR1 MNHEY, CDR2 SMNVEV (reference sequence). This CDR3 spans 14 amino acids. The germline V and J ends were trimmed by 5 bases and 2 bases, with 13 bases remaining between them.

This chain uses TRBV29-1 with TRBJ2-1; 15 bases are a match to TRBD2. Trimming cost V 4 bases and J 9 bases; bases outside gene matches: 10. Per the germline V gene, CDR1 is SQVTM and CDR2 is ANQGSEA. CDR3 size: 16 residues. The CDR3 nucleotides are TGCAGCGTTGGGTACGGACTAGCGGGGGGGCCGGGTGAGCAGTTCTTC. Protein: CSVGYGLAGGPGEQFF.

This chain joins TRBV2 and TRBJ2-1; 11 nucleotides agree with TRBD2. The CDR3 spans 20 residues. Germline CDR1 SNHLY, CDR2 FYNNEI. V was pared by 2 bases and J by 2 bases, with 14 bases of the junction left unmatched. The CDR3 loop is CASSEFVTSGAIQAYNEQFF. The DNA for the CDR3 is TGTGCCAGCAGTGAATTCGTGACTAGCGGGGCCATCCAGGCCTACAATGAGCAGTTCTTC.

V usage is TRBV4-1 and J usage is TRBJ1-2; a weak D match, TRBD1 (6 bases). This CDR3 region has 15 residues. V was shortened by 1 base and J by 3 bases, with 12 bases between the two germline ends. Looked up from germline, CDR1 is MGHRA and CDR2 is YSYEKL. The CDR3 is CASSQVGGLDYGYTF. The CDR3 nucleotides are TGCGCCAGCAGCCAAGTCGGGGGGCTCGACTATGGCTACACCTTC.

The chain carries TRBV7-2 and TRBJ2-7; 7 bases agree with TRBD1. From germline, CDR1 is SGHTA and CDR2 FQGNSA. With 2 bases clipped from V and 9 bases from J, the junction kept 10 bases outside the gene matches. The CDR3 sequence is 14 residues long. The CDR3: CASSLSDRDNAQYF. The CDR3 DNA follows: TGTGCCAGCAGCTTAAGTGACAGGGATAACGCGCAGTACTTC.

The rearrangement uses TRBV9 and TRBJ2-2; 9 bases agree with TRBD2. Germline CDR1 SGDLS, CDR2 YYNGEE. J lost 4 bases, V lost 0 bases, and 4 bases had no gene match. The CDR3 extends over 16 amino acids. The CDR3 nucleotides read TGTGCCAGCAGCGTAGGGGGGACTAGCTCCACCGGGGAGCTGTTTTTT. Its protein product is CASSVGGTSSTGELFF.

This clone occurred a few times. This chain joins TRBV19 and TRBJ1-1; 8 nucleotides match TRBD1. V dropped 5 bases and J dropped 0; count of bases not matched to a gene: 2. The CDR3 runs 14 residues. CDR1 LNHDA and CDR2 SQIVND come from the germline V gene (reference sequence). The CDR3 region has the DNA TGTGCCAGTAGTTCGGGACAGGTGAACACTGAAGCTTTCTTT. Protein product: CASSSGQVNTEAFF.

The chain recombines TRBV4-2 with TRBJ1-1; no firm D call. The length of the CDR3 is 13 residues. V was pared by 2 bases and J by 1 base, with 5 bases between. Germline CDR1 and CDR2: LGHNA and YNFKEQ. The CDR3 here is CASSQPGNTEAFF. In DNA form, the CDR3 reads TGTGCCAGCAGCCAACCCGGGAACACTGAAGCTTTCTTT.

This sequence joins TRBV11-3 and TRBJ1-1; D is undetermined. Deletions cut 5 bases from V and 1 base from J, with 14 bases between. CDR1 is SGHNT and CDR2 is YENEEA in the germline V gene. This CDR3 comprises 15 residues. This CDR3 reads CASSPRGGRNTEAFF. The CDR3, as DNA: TGTGCCAGCAGCCCTAGAGGCGGGCGGAACACTGAAGCTTTCTTT. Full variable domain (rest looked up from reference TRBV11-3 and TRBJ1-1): EAGVVQSPRYKIIEKKQPVAFWCNPISGHNTLYWYLQNLGQGPELLIRYENEEAVDDSQLPKDRFSAERLKGVDSTLKIQPAELGDSAVYLCASSPRGGRNTEAFFGQGTRLTVV.

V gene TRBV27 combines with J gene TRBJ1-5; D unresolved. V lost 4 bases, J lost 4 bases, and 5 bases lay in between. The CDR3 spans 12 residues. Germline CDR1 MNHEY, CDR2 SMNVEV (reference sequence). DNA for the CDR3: TGTGCCAGCAGTTACTGGAATCAGCCCCAGCATTTT. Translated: CASSYWNQPQHF.

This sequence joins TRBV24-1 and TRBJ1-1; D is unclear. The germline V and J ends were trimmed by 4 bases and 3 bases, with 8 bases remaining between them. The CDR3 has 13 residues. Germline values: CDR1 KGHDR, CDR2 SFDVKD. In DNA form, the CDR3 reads TGTGCCACCAGTGACCCCGGTTACACTGAAGCTTTCTTT. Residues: CATSDPGYTEAFF.

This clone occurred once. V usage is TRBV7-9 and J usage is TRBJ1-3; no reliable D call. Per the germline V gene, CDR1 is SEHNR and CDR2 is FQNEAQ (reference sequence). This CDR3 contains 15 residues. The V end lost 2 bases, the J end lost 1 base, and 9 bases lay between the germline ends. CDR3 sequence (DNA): TGTGCCAGCAGCTTATGGCTCACGTCTGGAAACACCATATATTTT. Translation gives CASSLWLTSGNTIYF.

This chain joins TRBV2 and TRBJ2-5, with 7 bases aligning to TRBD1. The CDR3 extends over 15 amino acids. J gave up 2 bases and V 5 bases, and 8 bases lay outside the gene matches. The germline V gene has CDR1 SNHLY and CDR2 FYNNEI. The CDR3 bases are TGTGCCAGCAGTTTAGACCGGGACAGACAAGAGACCCAGTACTTC. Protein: CASSLDRDRQETQYF.

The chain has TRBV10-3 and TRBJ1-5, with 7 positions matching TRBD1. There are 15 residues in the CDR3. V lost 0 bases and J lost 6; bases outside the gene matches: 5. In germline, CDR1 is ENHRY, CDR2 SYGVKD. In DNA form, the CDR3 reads TGTGCCATCAGTGAGTCGAGAGGGGGCGGTCAGCCCCAGCATTTT. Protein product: CAISESRGGGQPQHF.

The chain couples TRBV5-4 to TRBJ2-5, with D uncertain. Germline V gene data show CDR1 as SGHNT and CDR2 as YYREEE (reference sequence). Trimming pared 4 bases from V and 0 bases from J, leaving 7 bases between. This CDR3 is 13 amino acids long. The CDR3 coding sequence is TGTGCCAGCAGCACTCAGGACCAAGAGACCCAGTACTTC. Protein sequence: CASSTQDQETQYF.

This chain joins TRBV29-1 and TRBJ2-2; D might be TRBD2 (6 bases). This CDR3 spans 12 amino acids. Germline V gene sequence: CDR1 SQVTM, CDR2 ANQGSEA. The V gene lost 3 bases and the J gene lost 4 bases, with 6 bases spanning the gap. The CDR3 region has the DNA TGCAGCGTTGAGGGGGGCACCGGGGAGCTGTTTTTT. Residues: CSVEGGTGELFF.

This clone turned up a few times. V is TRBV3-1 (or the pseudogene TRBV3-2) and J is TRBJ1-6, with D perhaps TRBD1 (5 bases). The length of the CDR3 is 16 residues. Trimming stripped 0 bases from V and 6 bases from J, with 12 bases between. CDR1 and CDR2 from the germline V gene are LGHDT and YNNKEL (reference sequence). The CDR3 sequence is CASSQDAGWGNSPLHF. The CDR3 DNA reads TGTGCCAGCAGCCAAGATGCAGGGTGGGGTAATTCACCCCTCCACTTT.

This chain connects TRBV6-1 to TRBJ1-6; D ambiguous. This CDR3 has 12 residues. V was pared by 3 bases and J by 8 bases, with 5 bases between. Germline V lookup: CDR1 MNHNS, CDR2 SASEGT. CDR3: CASSDLDSPLHF. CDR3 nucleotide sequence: TGTGCCAGCAGTGATTTAGATTCACCCCTCCACTTT.

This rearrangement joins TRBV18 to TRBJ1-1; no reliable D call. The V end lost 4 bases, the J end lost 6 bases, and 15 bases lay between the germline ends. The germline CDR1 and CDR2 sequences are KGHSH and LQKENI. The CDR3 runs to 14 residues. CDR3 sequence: CASSRERIGAEAFF. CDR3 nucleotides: TGTGCCAGCTCACGTGAGCGGATCGGGGCTGAAGCTTTCTTT.

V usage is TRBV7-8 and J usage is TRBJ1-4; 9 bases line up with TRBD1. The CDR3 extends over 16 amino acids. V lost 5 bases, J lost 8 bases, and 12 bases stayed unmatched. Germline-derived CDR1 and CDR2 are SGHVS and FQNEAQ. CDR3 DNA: TGTGCCAGCAGCCTCCGGGACAGGGAATTTGGCGAAAAACTGTTTTTT. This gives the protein CASSLRDREFGEKLFF.

CDR3 region: CASSPSTAQNTEAFF. The CDR3 bases are TGTGCCAGCAGCCCCTCGACAGCACAGAACACTGAAGCTTTCTTT. The rearrangement links TRBV9 to TRBJ1-1, with D perhaps matching TRBD1 (5 bases). The CDR3 consists of 15 residues. CDR1 and CDR2 from the germline V gene are SGDLS and YYNGEE. Trimming removed 4 bases from V and 1 base from J, with 14 bases in between.

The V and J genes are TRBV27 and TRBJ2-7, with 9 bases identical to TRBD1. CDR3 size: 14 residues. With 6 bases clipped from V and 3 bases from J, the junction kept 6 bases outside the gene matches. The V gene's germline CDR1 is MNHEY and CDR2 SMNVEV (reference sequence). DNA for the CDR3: TGTGCCAGCAGACCACCGGGACAGGGCTACGAGCAGTACTTC. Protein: CASRPPGQGYEQYF.

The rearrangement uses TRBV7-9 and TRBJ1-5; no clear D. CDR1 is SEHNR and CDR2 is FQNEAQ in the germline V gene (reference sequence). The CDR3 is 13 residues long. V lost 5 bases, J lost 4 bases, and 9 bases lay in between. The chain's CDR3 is CASSKQSNQPQHF. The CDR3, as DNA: TGTGCCAGCAGCAAACAGAGTAATCAGCCCCAGCATTTT. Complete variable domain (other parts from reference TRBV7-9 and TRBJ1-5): DTGVSQNPRHKITKRGQNVTFRCDPISEHNRLYWYRQTLGQGPEFLTYFQNEAQLEKSRLLSDRFSAERPKGSFSTLEIQRTEQGDSAMYLCASSKQSNQPQHFGDGTRLSIL.

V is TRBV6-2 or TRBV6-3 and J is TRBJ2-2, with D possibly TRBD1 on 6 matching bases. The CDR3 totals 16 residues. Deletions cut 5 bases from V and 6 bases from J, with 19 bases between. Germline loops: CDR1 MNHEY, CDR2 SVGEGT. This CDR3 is CASSPLGTGSAGELFF. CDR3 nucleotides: TGTGCCAGCAGTCCGCTGGGCACAGGGTCCGCCGGGGAGCTGTTTTTT.

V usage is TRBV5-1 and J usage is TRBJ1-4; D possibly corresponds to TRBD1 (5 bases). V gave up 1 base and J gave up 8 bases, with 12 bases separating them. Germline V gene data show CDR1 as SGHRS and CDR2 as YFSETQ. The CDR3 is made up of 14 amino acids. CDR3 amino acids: CASSLSTQGEKLFF. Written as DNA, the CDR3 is TGCGCCAGCAGCTTGTCCACCCAGGGAGAAAAACTGTTTTTT.